The clone carrying this T cell receptor beta chain has a count of ten or more. The target antigen is unknown. The sample comes from a study of T-cell memory formation after mild COVID-19. Background on the study: Each donor largely had its own TCR clusters.

TCRdb ran MiXCR on the 5' RACE reads and lists one entry per CDR3 protein. Counted here are roughly 14,000 distinct CDR3 sequences, approximately 23% occurring once; the ten biggest clones make up 45% to 65%. Study findings and constraints: The study found balanced CD4/CD8 in clones contracting day 15 to 85 and a CD4+ lean in later expanders. Chiefly within CM and EM were the contracting CD4+ clones; CD8+ ones were within EMRA.

The sample was PBMCs or a T cell subset sorted from them (not recorded which). This TCR was recovered from a young man who had mild COVID-19 (a few samples of this study predate the infection). Cell type and time point are not known.

CDR3 sequence (DNA): TGTGCCAGCAGTTACTCCCAGACTTACAATGAGCAGTTCTTC. It specifies CASSYSQTYNEQFF. The chain links TRBV6-5 to TRBJ2-1; D unclear. Deletions cut 0 bases from V and 4 bases from J, with 7 bases between. CDR3 length: 14 amino acids. The germline V gene has CDR1 MNHEY and CDR2 SVGAGI.